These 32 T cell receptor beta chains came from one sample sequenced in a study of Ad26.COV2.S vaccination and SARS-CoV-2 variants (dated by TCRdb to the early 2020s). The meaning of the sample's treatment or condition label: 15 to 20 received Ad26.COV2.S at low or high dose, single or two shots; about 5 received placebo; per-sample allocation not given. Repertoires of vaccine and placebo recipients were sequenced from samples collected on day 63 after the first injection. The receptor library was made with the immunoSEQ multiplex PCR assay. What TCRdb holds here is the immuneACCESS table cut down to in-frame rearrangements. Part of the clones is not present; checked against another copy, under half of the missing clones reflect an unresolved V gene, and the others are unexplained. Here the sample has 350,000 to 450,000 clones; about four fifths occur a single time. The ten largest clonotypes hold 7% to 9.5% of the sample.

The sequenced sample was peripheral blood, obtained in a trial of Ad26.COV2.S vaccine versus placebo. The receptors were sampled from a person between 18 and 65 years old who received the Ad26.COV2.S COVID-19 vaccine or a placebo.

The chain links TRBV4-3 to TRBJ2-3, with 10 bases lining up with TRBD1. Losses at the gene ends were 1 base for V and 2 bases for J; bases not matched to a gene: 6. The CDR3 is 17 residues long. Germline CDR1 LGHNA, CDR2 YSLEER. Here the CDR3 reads CASSQVLGTGDTDTQYF. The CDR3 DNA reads TGCGCCAGCAGCCAAGTATTAGGGACAGGGGACACAGATACGCAGTATTTT.

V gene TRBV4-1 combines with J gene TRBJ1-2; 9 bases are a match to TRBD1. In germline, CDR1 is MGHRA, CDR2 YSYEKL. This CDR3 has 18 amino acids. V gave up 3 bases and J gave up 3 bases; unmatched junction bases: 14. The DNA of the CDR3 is TGCGCCAGCAGCCACTTAATCCCGCGGACAGGGGTGGACTATGGCTACACCTTC. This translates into CASSHLIPRTGVDYGYTF.

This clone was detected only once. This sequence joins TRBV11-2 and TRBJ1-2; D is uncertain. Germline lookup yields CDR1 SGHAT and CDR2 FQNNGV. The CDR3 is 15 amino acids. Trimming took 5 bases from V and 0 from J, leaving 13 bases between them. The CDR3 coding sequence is TGTGCCAGCAGCCTCCACGGAGACACTAACTATGGCTACACCTTC. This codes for CASSLHGDTNYGYTF.

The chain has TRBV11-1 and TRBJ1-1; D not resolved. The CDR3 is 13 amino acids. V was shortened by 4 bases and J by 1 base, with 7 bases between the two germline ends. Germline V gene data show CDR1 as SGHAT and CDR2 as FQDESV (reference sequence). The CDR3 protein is CASSSPWNTEAFF. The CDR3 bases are TGTGCCAGCAGCTCCCCTTGGAACACTGAAGCTTTCTTT.

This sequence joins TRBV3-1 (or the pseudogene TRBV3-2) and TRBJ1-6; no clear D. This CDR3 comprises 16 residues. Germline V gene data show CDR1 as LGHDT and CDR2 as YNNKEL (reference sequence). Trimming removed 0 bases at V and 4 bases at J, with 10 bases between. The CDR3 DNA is TGTGCCAGCAGCCAAGACGGAGGGTTATATAATTCACCCCTCCACTTT. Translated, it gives CASSQDGGLYNSPLHF.

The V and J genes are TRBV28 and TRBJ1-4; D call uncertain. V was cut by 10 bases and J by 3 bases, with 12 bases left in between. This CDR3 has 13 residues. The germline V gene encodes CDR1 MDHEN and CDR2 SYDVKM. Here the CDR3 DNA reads TGTGCCATTCTTGCGCAGGCTAATGAAAAACTGTTTTTT. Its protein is CAILAQANEKLFF.

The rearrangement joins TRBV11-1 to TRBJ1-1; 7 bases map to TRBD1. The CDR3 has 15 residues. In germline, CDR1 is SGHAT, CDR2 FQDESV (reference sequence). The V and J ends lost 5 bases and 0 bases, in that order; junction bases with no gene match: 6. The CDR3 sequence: CASSAGTAMNTEAFF. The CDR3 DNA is TGTGCCAGCAGCGCCGGGACAGCTATGAACACTGAAGCTTTCTTT.

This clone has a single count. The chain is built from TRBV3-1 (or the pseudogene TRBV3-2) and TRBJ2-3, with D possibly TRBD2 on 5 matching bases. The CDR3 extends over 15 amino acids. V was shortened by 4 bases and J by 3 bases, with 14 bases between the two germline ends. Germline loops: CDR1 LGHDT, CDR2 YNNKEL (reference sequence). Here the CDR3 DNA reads TGTGCCAGCAGCCGCCTAGCAGGACCAACAGATACGCAGTATTTT. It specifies CASSRLAGPTDTQYF.

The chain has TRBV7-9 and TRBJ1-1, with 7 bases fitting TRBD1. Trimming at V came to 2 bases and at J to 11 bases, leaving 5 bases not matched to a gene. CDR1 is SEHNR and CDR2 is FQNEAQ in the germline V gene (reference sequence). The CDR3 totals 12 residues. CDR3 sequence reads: CASSLTGTAAFF. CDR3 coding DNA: TGTGCCAGCAGCTTAACCGGGACAGCGGCTTTCTTT.

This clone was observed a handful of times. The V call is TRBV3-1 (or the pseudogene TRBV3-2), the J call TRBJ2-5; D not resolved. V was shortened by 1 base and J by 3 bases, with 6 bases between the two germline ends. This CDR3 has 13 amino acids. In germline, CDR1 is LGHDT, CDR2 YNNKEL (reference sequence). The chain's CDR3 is CASSQGGKETQYF. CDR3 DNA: TGTGCCAGCAGCCAAGGTGGGAAAGAGACCCAGTACTTC.

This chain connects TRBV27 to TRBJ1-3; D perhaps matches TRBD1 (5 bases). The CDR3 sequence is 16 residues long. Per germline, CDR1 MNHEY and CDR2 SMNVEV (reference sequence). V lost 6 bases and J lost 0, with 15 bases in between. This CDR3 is CASRPPDMSSGNTIYF. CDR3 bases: TGTGCCAGCAGGCCCCCGGACATGAGCTCTGGAAACACCATATATTTT.

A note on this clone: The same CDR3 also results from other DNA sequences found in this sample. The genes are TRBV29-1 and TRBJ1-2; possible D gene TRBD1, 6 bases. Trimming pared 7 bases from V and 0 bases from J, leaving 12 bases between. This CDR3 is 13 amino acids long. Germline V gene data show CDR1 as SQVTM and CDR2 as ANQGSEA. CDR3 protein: CSAGTRANYGYTF. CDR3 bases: TGCAGCGCCGGGACAAGAGCTAACTATGGCTACACCTTC. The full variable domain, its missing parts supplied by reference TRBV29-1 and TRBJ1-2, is SAVISQKPSRDICQRGTSLTIQCQVDSQVTMMFWYRQQPGQSLTLIATANQGSEATYESGFVIDKFPISRPNLTFSTLTVSNMSPEDSSIYLCSAGTRANYGYTFGSGTRLTVV.

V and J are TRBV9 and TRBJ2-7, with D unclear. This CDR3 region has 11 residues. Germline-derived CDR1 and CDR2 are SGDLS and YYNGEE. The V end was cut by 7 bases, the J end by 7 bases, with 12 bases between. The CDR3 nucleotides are TGTGCCAGCGGGCGTCTGGGAGAGCAGTACTTC. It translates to CASGRLGEQYF.

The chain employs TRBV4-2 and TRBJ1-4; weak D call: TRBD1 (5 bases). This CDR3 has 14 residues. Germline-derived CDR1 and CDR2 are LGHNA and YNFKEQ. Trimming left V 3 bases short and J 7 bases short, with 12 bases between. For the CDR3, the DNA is TGTGCCAGCAGCCAGGTACTGGGGGGTGAAAAACTGTTTTTT. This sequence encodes CASSQVLGGEKLFF.

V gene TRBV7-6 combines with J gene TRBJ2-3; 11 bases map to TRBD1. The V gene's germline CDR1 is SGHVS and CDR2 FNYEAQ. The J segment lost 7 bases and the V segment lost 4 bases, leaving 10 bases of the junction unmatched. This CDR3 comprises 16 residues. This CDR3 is CASSSRGGQGANTQYF. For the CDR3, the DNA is TGTGCCAGCAGCTCGCGGGGCGGACAGGGGGCAAATACGCAGTATTTT. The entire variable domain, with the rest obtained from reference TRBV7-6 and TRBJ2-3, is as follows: GAGVSQSPRYKVTKRGQDVALRCDPISGHVSLYWYRQALGQGPEFLTYFNYEAQQDKSGLPNDRFSAERPEGSISTLTIQRTEQRDSAMYRCASSSRGGQGANTQYFGPGTRLTVL.

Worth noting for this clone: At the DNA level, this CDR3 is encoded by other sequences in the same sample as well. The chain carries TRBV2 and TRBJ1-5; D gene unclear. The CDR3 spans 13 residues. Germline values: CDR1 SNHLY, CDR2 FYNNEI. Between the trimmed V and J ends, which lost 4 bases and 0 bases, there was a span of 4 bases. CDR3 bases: TGTGCCAGCAGTGGCGATAGCAATCAGCCCCAGCATTTT. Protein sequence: CASSGDSNQPQHF.

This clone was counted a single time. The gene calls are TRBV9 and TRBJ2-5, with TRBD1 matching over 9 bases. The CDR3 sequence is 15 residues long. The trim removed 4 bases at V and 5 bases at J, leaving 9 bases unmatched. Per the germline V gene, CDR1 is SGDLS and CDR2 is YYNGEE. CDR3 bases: TGTGCCAGCAGCCCCCAGACAGGGGGAATGGAGACCCAGTACTTC. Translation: CASSPQTGGMETQYF.

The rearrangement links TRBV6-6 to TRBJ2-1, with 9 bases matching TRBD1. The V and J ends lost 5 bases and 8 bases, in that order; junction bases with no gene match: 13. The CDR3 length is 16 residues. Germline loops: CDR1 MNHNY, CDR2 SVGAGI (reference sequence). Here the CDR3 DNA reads TGTGCCAGCAGTCCTGCTACAGGGGGCGCAGGTCATGAGCAGTTCTTC. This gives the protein CASSPATGGAGHEQFF.

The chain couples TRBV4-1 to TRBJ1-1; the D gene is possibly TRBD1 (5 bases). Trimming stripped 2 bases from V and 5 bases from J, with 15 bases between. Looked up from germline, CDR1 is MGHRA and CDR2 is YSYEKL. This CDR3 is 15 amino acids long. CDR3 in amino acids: CASSQSNVEGTEAFF. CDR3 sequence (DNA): TGCGCCAGCAGCCAATCTAACGTGGAGGGGACTGAAGCTTTCTTT.

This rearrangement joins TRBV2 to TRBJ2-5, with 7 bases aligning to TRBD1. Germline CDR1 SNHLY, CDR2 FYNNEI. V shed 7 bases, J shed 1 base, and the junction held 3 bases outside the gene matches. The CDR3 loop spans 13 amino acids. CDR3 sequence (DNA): TGTGCCAGCACCGGGACAGTCCAAGAGACCCAGTACTTC. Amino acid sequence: CASTGTVQETQYF.

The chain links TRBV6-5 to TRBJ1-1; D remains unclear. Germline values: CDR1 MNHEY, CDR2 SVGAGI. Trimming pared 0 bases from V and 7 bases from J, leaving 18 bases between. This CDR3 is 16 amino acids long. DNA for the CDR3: TGTGCCAGCAGTTACTCGATCGGGGTTCTGACCCTTGAAGCTTTCTTT. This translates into CASSYSIGVLTLEAFF.

The CDR3 protein is CASSFFSGSSYNEQFF. The CDR3, as DNA: TGTGCCAGCAGCTTTTTTAGCGGAAGCTCCTACAATGAGCAGTTCTTC. The chain employs TRBV5-5 and TRBJ2-1; D is possibly TRBD2 (6 bases). Germline V gene data show CDR1 as SGHKS and CDR2 as YYEKEE (reference sequence). The germline V and J ends were trimmed by 2 bases and 0 bases, with 12 bases remaining between them. The CDR3 covers 16 residues.

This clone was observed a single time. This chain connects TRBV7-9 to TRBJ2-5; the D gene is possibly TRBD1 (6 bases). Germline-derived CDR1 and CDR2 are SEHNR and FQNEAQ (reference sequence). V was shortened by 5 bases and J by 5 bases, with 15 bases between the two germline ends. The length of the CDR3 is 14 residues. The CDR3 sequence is CASSPPGVGETQYF. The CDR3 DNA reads TGTGCCAGCAGCCCTCCAGGGGTTGGGGAGACCCAGTACTTC.

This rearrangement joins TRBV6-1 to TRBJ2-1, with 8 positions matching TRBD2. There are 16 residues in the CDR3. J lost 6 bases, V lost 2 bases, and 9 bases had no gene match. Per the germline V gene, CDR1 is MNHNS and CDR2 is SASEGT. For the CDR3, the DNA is TGTGCCAGCAGTGAATTCGGGGGGGCCGTGGCCAATGAGCAGTTCTTC. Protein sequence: CASSEFGGAVANEQFF.

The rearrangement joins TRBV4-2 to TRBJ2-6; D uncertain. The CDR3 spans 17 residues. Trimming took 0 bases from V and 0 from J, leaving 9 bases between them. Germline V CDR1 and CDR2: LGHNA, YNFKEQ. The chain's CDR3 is CASSQEVRVSGANVLTF. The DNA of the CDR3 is TGTGCCAGCAGCCAAGAGGTCCGCGTCTCTGGGGCCAACGTCCTGACTTTC.

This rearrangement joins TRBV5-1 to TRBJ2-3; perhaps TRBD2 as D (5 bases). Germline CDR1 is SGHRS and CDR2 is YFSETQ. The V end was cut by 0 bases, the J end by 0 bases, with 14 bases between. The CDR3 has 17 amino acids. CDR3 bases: TGCGCCAGCAGCTTGGTCGCTGGTCCGGGGAGCACAGATACGCAGTATTTT. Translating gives CASSLVAGPGSTDTQYF.

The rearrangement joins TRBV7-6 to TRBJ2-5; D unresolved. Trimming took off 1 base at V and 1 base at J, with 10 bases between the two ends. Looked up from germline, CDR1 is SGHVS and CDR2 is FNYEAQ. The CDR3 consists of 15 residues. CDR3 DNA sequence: TGTGCCAGCAGCTTAGGAGCGATTAGCCAAGAGACCCAGTACTTC. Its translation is CASSLGAISQETQYF.

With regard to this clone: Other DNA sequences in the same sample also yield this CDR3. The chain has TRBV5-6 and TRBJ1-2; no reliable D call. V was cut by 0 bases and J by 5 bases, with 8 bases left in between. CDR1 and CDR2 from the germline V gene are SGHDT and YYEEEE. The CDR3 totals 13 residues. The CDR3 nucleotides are TGTGCCAGCAGCTTGGAGGCATCTTATGGCTACACCTTC. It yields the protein CASSLEASYGYTF.

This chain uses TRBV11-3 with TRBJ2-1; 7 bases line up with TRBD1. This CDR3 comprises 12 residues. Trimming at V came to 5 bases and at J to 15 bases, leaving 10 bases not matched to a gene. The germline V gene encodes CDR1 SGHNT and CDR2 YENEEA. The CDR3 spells CASSPDRARAFF. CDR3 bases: TGTGCCAGCAGCCCTGACAGGGCCCGGGCGTTCTTC.

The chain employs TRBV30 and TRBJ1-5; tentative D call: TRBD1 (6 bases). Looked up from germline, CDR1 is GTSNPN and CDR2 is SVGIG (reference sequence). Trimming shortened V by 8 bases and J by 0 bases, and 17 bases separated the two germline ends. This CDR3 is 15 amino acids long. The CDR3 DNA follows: TGTGCCGCTATGACAGGCCCTTATAGCAATCAGCCCCAGCATTTT. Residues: CAAMTGPYSNQPQHF.

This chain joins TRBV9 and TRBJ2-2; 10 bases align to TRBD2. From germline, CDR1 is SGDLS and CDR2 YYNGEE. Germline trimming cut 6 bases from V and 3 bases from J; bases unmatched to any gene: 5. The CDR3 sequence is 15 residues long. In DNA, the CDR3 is TGTGCCAGCACTCGAGCGGGGGGGCACACCGGGGAGCTGTTTTTT. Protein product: CASTRAGGHTGELFF. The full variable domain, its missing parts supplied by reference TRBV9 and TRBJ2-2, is DSGVTQTPKHLITATGQRVTLRCSPRSGDLSVYWYQQSLDQGLQFLIQYYNGEERAKGNILERFSAQQFPDLHSELNLSSLELGDSALYFCASTRAGGHTGELFFGEGSRLTVL.

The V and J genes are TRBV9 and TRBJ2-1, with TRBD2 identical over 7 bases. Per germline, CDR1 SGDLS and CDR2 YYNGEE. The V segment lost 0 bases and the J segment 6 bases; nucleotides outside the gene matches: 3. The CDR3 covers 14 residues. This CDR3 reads CASSVDSGSNEQFF. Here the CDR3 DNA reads TGTGCCAGCAGCGTAGATAGCGGGTCCAATGAGCAGTTCTTC. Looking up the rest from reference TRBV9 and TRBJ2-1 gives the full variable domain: DSGVTQTPKHLITATGQRVTLRCSPRSGDLSVYWYQQSLDQGLQFLIQYYNGEERAKGNILERFSAQQFPDLHSELNLSSLELGDSALYFCASSVDSGSNEQFFGPGTRLTVL.